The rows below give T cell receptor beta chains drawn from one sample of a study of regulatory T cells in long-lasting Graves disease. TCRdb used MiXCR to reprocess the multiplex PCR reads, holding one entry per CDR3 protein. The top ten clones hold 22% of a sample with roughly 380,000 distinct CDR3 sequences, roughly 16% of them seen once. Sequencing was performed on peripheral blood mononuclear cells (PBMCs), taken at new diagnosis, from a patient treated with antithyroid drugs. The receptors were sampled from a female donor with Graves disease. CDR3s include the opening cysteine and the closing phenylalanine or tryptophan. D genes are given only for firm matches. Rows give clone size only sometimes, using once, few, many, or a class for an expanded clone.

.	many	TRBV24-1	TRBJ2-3	CATSDGSGPSTDTQYF	TGTGCCACCAGTGATGGGAGCGGCCCCAGCACAGATACGCAGTATTTT
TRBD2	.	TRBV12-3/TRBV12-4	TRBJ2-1	CASSPRLAGVRGEQFF	TGTGCCAGCAGCCCCCGGCTAGCGGGAGTTCGCGGTGAGCAGTTCTTC
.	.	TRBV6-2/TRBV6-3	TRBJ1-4	CASSQTETNEKLFF	TGTGCCAGCAGTCAGACAGAAACTAATGAAAAACTGTTTTTT
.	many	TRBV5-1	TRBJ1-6	CASSLAGQRYSPLHF	TGCGCCAGCAGCTTAGCCGGACAGAGGTATTCACCCCTCCACTTT
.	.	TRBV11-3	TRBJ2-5	CASSDADPARETQYF	TGTGCCAGCAGCGATGCGGATCCGGCCCGGGAGACCCAGTACTTC
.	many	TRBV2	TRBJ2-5	CASRTVDPQYF	TGTGCCAGCAGGACAGTAGATCCCCAGTACTTC
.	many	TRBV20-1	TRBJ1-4	CSVSGGGDEKLFF	TGCAGTGTATCGGGGGGAGGCGACGAAAAACTGTTTTTT
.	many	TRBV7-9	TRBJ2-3	CASSPLGRGDTQYF	TGTGCCAGCAGCCCCCTGGGTCGAGGAGATACGCAGTATTTT
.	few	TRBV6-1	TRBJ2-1	CASSETRDEQFF	TGTGCCAGCAGTGAAACCAGGGATGAGCAGTTCTTC
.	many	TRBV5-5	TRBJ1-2	CASSTHGGDGYTF	TGTGCCAGCAGCACCCACGGCGGGGATGGCTACACCTTC
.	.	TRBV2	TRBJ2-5	CASRESSAQETQYF	TGTGCCAGCAGGGAATCGTCGGCCCAAGAGACCCAGTACTTC
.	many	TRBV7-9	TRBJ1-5	CASSLVSGSPGNQPQHF	TGTGCCAGCAGCTTAGTTTCTGGGTCGCCTGGCAATCAGCCCCAGCATTTT
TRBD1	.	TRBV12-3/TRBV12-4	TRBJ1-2	CASSLGTTGDNYGYTF	TGTGCCAGCAGTTTGGGGACGACAGGGGATAATTATGGCTACACCTTC
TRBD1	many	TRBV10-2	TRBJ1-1	CASRGQGNTEAFF	TGTGCCAGCAGGGGACAGGGGAACACTGAAGCTTTCTTT
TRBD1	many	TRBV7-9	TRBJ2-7	CASSLVGQGPYEQYF	TGTGCCAGCAGCTTAGTGGGACAGGGTCCCTACGAGCAGTACTTC
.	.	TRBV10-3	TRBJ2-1	CAISESRGRDEQFF	TGTGCCATCAGTGAGTCTCGGGGGAGAGATGAGCAGTTCTTC
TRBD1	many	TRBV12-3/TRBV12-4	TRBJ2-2	CASRATGTGNTGELFF	TGTGCCAGCAGGGCAACCGGGACAGGGAACACCGGGGAGCTGTTTTTT
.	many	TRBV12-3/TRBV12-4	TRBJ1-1	CASSLVQNTEAFF	TGTGCCAGCAGTTTAGTACAGAACACTGAAGCTTTCTTT
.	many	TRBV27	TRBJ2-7	CASSSGQYEQYF	TGTGCCAGCAGTTCAGGACAGTACGAGCAGTACTTC
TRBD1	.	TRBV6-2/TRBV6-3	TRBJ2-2	CASSYYGTGTGELFF	TGTGCCAGCAGTTACTACGGGACAGGCACCGGGGAGCTGTTTTTT
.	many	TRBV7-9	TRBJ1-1	CASSPRAGRNTEAFF	TGTGCCAGCAGCCCCCGCGCAGGGCGGAACACTGAAGCTTTCTTT
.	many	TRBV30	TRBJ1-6	CAWPRYSPLHF	TGTGCCTGGCCCCGGTATTCACCCCTCCACTTT
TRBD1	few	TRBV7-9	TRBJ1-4	CASSLEQDRVNEKLFF	TGTGCCAGCAGCTTAGAGCAGGACAGGGTTAATGAAAAACTGTTTTTT
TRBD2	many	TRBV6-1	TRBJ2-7	CASSGPSGSSYEQYF	TGTGCCAGCAGCGGGCCGAGCGGGAGCTCCTACGAGCAGTACTTC
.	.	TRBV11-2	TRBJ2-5	CASSLDGGPYQETQYF	TGTGCCAGCAGCTTAGATGGTGGGCCGTACCAAGAGACCCAGTACTTC